This T cell receptor (beta chain) was found in a study of blood T cell repertoires in COVID-19. Study information: Acute and convalescent COVID-19 samples came from the United States, Italy and Spain. T cells, B-cell-depleted T cells, or PBMCs supplied cDNA or gDNA.

Original handling: Researchers report that nucleated cell counts were estimated from reference gene primer amplification. Produced via immunoSEQ multiplex PCR; TCRdb's table is partial and in-frame only. The V and J calls and clone size were taken over from that table, and D and trimming were inferred from the DNA. The sample records under 300,000 clones, roughly nine tenths being singletons. The V and J ends lost 5 bases and 4 bases respectively, with 14 bases between them. Germline lookup yields CDR1 SEHNR and CDR2 FQNEAQ (reference sequence). The CDR3 consists of 15 residues. The sequencing input was peripheral blood. The chain is built from TRBV7-9 and TRBJ2-2, with D perhaps matching TRBD2 (7 bases). The origin of this receptor is a woman in her 30s with COVID-19, enrolled during active disease. CDR3 sequence (DNA): TGTGCCAGCAGCCAGGGGCGGGGGCCCACCGGGGAGCTGTTTTTT. It encodes CASSQGRGPTGELFF.